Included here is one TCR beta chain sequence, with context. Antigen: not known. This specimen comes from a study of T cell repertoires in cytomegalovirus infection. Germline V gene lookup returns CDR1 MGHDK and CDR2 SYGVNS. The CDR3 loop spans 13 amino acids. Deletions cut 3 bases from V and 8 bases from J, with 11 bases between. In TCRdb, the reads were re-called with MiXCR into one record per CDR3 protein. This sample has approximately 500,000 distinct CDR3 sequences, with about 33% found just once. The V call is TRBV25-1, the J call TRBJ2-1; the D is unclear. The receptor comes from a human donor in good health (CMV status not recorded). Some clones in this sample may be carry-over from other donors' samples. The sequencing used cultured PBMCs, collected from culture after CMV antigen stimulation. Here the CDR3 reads CASSEPSIHEQFF. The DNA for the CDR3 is TGTGCCAGCAGTGAGCCAAGCATCCATGAGCAGTTCTTC.